This is a list of T cell receptor beta chains from one sample in a study of monozygotic twins with inflammatory bowel disease. After re-calling the 5' RACE reads, TCRdb lists one entry per CDR3 protein, DNA absent. The sample shows about 420,000 distinct CDR3 sequences, and 2% to 2.5% sits with its ten largest clones. The sample consisted of blood. These receptors were taken from a human donor with ulcerative colitis or Crohn's disease, or a healthy co-twin of an affected twin (not recorded which). Both conserved end residues are part of each CDR3.

j_call v_call cdr3_length cdr3_aa
TRBJ2-1 TRBV27 15 CASSLSGSWIAEQFF
TRBJ1-2 TRBV28 14 CASSQGASNYGYTF
TRBJ2-5 TRBV5-6 17 CASSFGGGPQRGETQYF
TRBJ1-1 TRBV20-1 14 CSALPTTASSEAFF
TRBJ2-7 TRBV6-2/TRBV6-3 14 CASIDDPPSYEQYF
TRBJ2-7 TRBV4-1 11 CASSQRDEQYF
TRBJ2-5 TRBV7-6 18 CASSFTRGHAAGEQTQYF
TRBJ2-2 TRBV3-1 16 CASRGLAGAGTGELFF
TRBJ2-7 TRBV29-1 14 CSVWDRVSSYEQYF
TRBJ2-2 TRBV27 16 CASSLWGGTIPGELFF
TRBJ2-7 TRBV30 13 CAWSAGSGYEQYF
TRBJ2-7 TRBV5-1 13 CASSLGGTYEQYF
TRBJ2-5 TRBV20-1 14 CSVHRDRGGETQYF
TRBJ2-3 TRBV12-3/TRBV12-4 16 CASSLGTSGKTDTQYF
TRBJ2-3 TRBV29-1 13 CSGGTVSTDTQYF
TRBJ2-3 TRBV3-1 14 CASSQQRGGTSRYF
TRBJ2-1 TRBV18 16 CASSPRSAGAGNEQFF
TRBJ1-5 TRBV2 13 CASTDLRNQPQHF
TRBJ1-2 TRBV6-1 14 CASTQTRGGHGYTF